The 23 T cell receptor beta chains below come from one sample, sequenced in a study of blood T cell repertoires in COVID-19 (dated by TCRdb to 2019 to 2021). Library prep was done by the immunoSEQ multiplex PCR assay. TCRdb took this table from immuneACCESS and kept in-frame rearrangements with V and J called. Such tables lack part of the clones; where checked against another copy, unresolved V genes explain under half of the gap, and the rest is unexplained. For this sample there are about 170,000 clones; around 83% appear just once. The ten largest clones take up more than 6.5% of the sample. Sequenced: peripheral blood. The receptors stem from a woman of 80 years or more in a cohort sampled during active or convalescent COVID-19.

The rearrangement joins TRBV2 to TRBJ2-5; D is perhaps TRBD2 (6 bases). Germline values: CDR1 SNHLY, CDR2 FYNNEI. Trimming took 6 bases from V and 2 from J, leaving 16 bases between them. The CDR3 covers 15 residues. CDR3 sequence (DNA): TGTGCCAGCAGCCCCCCTAGCGCCCCTCAAGAGACCCAGTACTTC. Amino acid sequence: CASSPPSAPQETQYF.

This clone was seen only once. The rearrangement links TRBV4-3 to TRBJ1-5; TRBD1 matches 7 bases. The CDR3 consists of 17 residues. The V segment lost 1 base and the J segment 5 bases; nucleotides outside the gene matches: 11. Germline CDR1 is LGHNA and CDR2 is YSLEER. The CDR3 DNA is TGCGCCAGCAGCCAAGGACGGACAGGCGAGTATCATCAGCCCCAGCATTTT. Translation: CASSQGRTGEYHQPQHF.

Only one count was recorded for this clone. V usage is TRBV2 and J usage is TRBJ1-6; 9 bases are shared with TRBD1. V lost 6 bases, J lost 7 bases, and 7 bases stayed unmatched. The CDR3 runs 15 residues. Germline V gives CDR1 SNHLY, CDR2 FYNNEI. DNA for the CDR3: TGTGCCAGCAGCCTGGACAGGGGACAGAATTCACCCCTCCACTTT. This encodes CASSLDRGQNSPLHF. Supplemented by reference TRBV2 and TRBJ1-6, the full variable domain reads EPEVTQTPSHQVTQMGQEVILRCVPISNHLYFYWYRQILGQKVEFLVSFYNNEISEKSEIFDDQFSVERPDGSNFTLKIRSTKLEDSAMYFCASSLDRGQNSPLHFGNGTRLTVT.

The rearrangement links TRBV18 to TRBJ1-1, with 9 bases that match TRBD1. Germline loops: CDR1 KGHSH, CDR2 LQKENI. J gave up 2 bases and V 1 base, and 8 bases lay outside the gene matches. CDR3 length: 17 residues. Here the CDR3 reads CASSPRTLDRGNTEAFF. As DNA, the CDR3 is TGTGCCAGCTCACCACGCACTCTGGACAGGGGTAACACTGAAGCTTTCTTT. The full variable domain, rest sourced from reference TRBV18 and TRBJ1-1, is NAGVMQNPRHLVRRRGQEARLRCSPMKGHSHVYWYRQLPEEGLKFMVYLQKENIIDESGMPKERFSAEFPKEGPSILRIQQVVRGDSAAYFCASSPRTLDRGNTEAFFGQGTRLTVV.

The rearrangement uses TRBV5-4 and TRBJ2-2, with 10 nucleotides matching TRBD2. The length of the CDR3 is 18 residues. Germline V CDR1 and CDR2: SGHNT, YYREEE (reference sequence). After removal of 0 bases from V and 7 bases from J, the junction contained 12 bases not matched to a gene. CDR3 sequence: CASSLDLAGGTRGGELFF. CDR3 DNA: TGTGCCAGCAGCTTGGATTTAGCGGGAGGCACTAGGGGCGGGGAGCTGTTTTTT. Filled out from reference TRBV5-4 and TRBJ2-2, the complete variable domain reads ETGVTQSPTHLIKTRGQQVTLRCSSQSGHNTVSWYQQALGQGPQFIFQYYREEENGRGNFPPRFSGLQFPNYSSELNVNALELDDSALYLCASSLDLAGGTRGGELFFGEGSRLTVL.

The gene calls are TRBV28 and TRBJ1-2; 7 nucleotides align to TRBD1. The CDR3 extends over 13 amino acids. The J segment lost 2 bases and the V segment lost 6 bases, leaving 3 bases of the junction unmatched. Germline CDR1 and CDR2: MDHEN and SYDVKM. Here the CDR3 reads CASRLQGNYGYTF. The CDR3 DNA sequence: TGTGCCAGCAGGCTACAGGGGAACTATGGCTACACCTTC.

The rearrangement uses TRBV5-1 and TRBJ2-7, with 8 bases fitting TRBD1. Germline V CDR1 and CDR2: SGHRS, YFSETQ. The CDR3 has 18 residues. V was clipped by 4 bases and J by 0 bases; unmatched bases: 15. The chain's CDR3 is CASSPGDRRVGVSYEQYV. The CDR3 DNA sequence: TGCGCCAGCAGCCCCGGGGACAGGAGGGTTGGGGTCTCCTACGAGCAGTACGTC.

V gene TRBV30 combines with J gene TRBJ1-2; TRBD1 aligns across 11 bases. The CDR3 is made up of 14 amino acids. V shed 3 bases and J 5 bases; nucleotides not matched to a gene: 5. CDR1 is GTSNPN and CDR2 is SVGIG in the germline V gene (reference sequence). For the CDR3, the DNA is TGTGCCTGGAGCGGACAGGGGGCGGGGTATGGCTACACCTTC. It encodes CAWSGQGAGYGYTF.

As to this clone: At the DNA level, this CDR3 is encoded by other sequences in the same sample as well. The chain carries TRBV15 and TRBJ1-2, with a weak D call TRBD1 (5 bases). Trimming removed 0 bases from V and 5 bases from J, with 10 bases in between. This CDR3 has 14 residues. Germline V gene lookup returns CDR1 LNHNV and CDR2 YYDKDF (reference sequence). Written as DNA, the CDR3 is TGTGCCACCAGCAGAGAGGGGGGGGATTATGGCTACACCTTC. This translates into CATSREGGDYGYTF.

The chain joins TRBV9 to TRBJ1-2; D unclear. Trimming pared 4 bases from V and 3 bases from J, leaving 7 bases between. Per germline, CDR1 SGDLS and CDR2 YYNGEE. This CDR3 comprises 12 residues. The CDR3 spells CASSPGYYGYTF. The CDR3 nucleotides are TGTGCCAGCAGCCCGGGGTACTATGGCTACACCTTC.

V and J are TRBV7-2 and TRBJ1-4; 8 nucleotides align to TRBD1. The V gene end was trimmed by 1 base and the J gene end by 3 bases; junction bases not matched to a gene: 7. The CDR3 loop spans 17 amino acids. Germline V lookup: CDR1 SGHTA, CDR2 FQGNSA. The CDR3 loop is CASSLDFTGGANEKLFF. The CDR3 region has the DNA TGTGCCAGCAGCTTAGATTTTACAGGGGGAGCTAATGAAAAACTGTTTTTT.

The chain recombines TRBV18 with TRBJ2-3; 9 nucleotides line up with TRBD2. The junction had 3 bases not matched to a gene; V was cut back by 1 base and J by 4 bases. From germline, CDR1 is KGHSH and CDR2 LQKENI. This CDR3 has 15 amino acids. The CDR3 loop reads CASSPRTSAPDTQYF. For the CDR3, the DNA is TGTGCCAGCTCACCACGGACTAGCGCCCCAGATACGCAGTATTTT.

The chain links TRBV24-1 to TRBJ2-3; unclear D gene. Trimming removed 0 bases from V and 0 bases from J, with 3 bases in between. This CDR3 has 14 residues. Germline values: CDR1 KGHDR, CDR2 SFDVKD. The CDR3 sequence is CATSDLTSTDTQYF. The CDR3 bases are TGTGCCACCAGTGATTTGACTAGCACAGATACGCAGTATTTT.

The J gene is TRBJ2-5, the V gene TRBV6-6; D remains unclear. CDR1 and CDR2 (germline): MNHNY, SVGAGI (reference sequence). There are 13 residues in the CDR3. V lost 6 bases and J lost 4, with 12 bases in between. The CDR3 DNA is TGTGCCAGCAGAAAGACAACTCCAGAGACCCAGTACTTC. Its translation: CASRKTTPETQYF.

The chain has TRBV5-1 and TRBJ2-1; 10 bases are a match to TRBD2. V was clipped by 0 bases and J by 8 bases; unmatched bases: 11. This CDR3 region has 17 residues. Germline CDR1 reads SGHRS; CDR2 reads YFSETQ. CDR3 bases: TGCGCCAGCAGCTTGGAGGGACTAGCGCCCCCCGGATATGAGCAGTTCTTC. Its translation is CASSLEGLAPPGYEQFF.

The V and J genes are TRBV15 and TRBJ2-4; D unclear. The CDR3 length is 15 residues. Germline V gene data show CDR1 as LNHNV and CDR2 as YYDKDF (reference sequence). Trimming pared 0 bases from V and 0 bases from J, leaving 6 bases between. DNA of the CDR3: TGTGCCACCAGCAGAGATAGATTAGCCAAAAACATTCAGTACTTC. The encoded protein is CATSRDRLAKNIQYF.

In this sample, this clone turned up once. This rearrangement joins TRBV5-4 to TRBJ2-3; the match to TRBD2 covers 9 bases. Germline CDR1 is SGHNT and CDR2 is YYREEE (reference sequence). The CDR3 has 16 amino acids. Trimming cost V 4 bases and J 2 bases; bases outside gene matches: 8. The CDR3 protein is CASSLSTSGPTDTQYF. The CDR3 DNA is TGTGCCAGCAGCCTAAGCACTAGCGGGCCCACAGATACGCAGTATTTT.

This clone was detected only a few times. One junction end does not reproduce the germline sequence, and a read error may be involved. The CDR3 DNA follows: TGTGCTAGTGGCTTGGGACAGGCGAGTAACTATGGCTACACCTTC. As protein: CASGLGQASNYGYTF. The gene calls are TRBV12-5 and TRBJ1-2; TRBD1 matches at 8 bases. The CDR3 extends over 15 amino acids. From germline, CDR1 is LGHNT and CDR2 FRNRAP.

CDR3 region: CASSLWRDRVHNEQFF. As DNA, the CDR3 is TGTGCCAGCAGCTTATGGAGGGACAGGGTCCACAATGAGCAGTTCTTC. The chain couples TRBV7-9 to TRBJ2-1, with 9 bases fitting TRBD1. V shed 2 bases, J shed 5 bases, and the junction held 7 bases outside the gene matches. Per the germline V gene, CDR1 is SEHNR and CDR2 is FQNEAQ (reference sequence). CDR3 length equals 16 residues.

This chain connects TRBV19 to TRBJ1-5, with 9 positions matching TRBD1. Trimming removed 5 bases from V and 6 bases from J; junction bases left unmatched: 5. CDR3 length: 14 amino acids. Per germline, CDR1 LNHDA and CDR2 SQIVND (reference sequence). The DNA for the CDR3 is TGTGCCAGTAGTCGGGACAGGGTGGGTCAGCCCCAGCATTTT. Residues: CASSRDRVGQPQHF.

The table lists this clone with a count of one. The chain has TRBV19 and TRBJ1-1, with D possibly TRBD1 on 6 matching bases. Germline V gene sequence: CDR1 LNHDA, CDR2 SQIVND (reference sequence). There are 15 residues in the CDR3. Trimming took 4 bases from V and 3 from J, leaving 15 bases between them. CDR3 in amino acids: CASSKTGHKDTEAFF. CDR3 nucleotide sequence: TGTGCCAGTAGTAAAACGGGACACAAGGACACTGAAGCTTTCTTT.

The J gene is TRBJ2-1, the V gene TRBV2, with TRBD2 identical over 9 bases. The CDR3 has 15 amino acids. Trimming took 2 bases from V and 4 from J; bases not matched to a gene: 3. The germline gives CDR1 SNHLY, CDR2 FYNNEI. CDR3 region: CASSETSGRYNEQFF. The CDR3 bases are TGTGCCAGCAGTGAAACAAGCGGGAGGTACAATGAGCAGTTCTTC.

The chain employs TRBV27 and TRBJ1-2, with TRBD1 matching 9 bases. Germline V gene data show CDR1 as MNHEY and CDR2 as SMNVEV (reference sequence). The ends lost 2 bases at V and 6 bases at J; junction bases unmatched: 1. The CDR3 is made up of 13 amino acids. This CDR3 is CASSLRTGDGYTF. For the CDR3, the DNA is TGTGCCAGCAGTTTAAGGACAGGGGATGGCTACACCTTC.